The clone carrying this T cell receptor (beta chain) was found many times. MiXCR, applied by TCRdb to the RT-PCR reads, yields one record per CDR3 protein. Among 400,000 to 500,000 distinct CDR3 sequences, approximately 16% were seen once, and the ten largest hold 6% to 8%. The CDR3 runs to 16 residues. V lost 6 bases and J lost 1; bases outside the gene matches: 9. Germline values: CDR1 DFQATT, CDR2 SNEGSKA (reference sequence). The sample belongs to a study of patients and donors after allogeneic stem cell transplantation. The chain couples TRBV20-1 to TRBJ2-4; 10 nucleotides match TRBD1. This sequence originates from a human donor who was either an allogeneic HSCT recipient or a stem cell or donor lymphocyte infusion donor (not recorded which). It is not recorded whose cells these are; they may come from a transplant donor. Sequencing was done on a sample of blood, either unsorted or a sorted T cell fraction (not recorded which). CDR3 sequence reads: CSATPGTGDAKNIQYF. CDR3 nucleotides: TGCAGTGCGACACCCGGGACAGGGGATGCCAAAAACATTCAGTACTTC.